One sample yielded the 20 T cell receptor beta chains listed below, sequenced in a study of PD-1 blockade in classical Hodgkin lymphoma. Time point indicated: newly diagnosed, previously untreated cHL patient sample. Negative selection with magnetic separation was used to purify CD4+ T cells from thawed PBMCs. Profiling relied on immunoSEQ multiplex PCR, and the TCRdb table lists in-frame clones only, not all of them. This table holds under 40,000 clones, less than 90% found once. Sequenced: CD4+ T cells from blood. These TCRs come from a human donor with classical Hodgkin lymphoma.

The rearrangement joins TRBV2 to TRBJ1-1, with D possibly TRBD1 on 6 matching bases. V dropped 4 bases and J dropped 5 bases, with 11 bases sitting between them. The CDR3 contains 13 residues. Germline CDR1 is SNHLY and CDR2 is FYNNEI. CDR3: CASSVQGNTEAFF. The CDR3 region has the DNA TGTGCCAGCAGTGTACAGGGTAATACTGAAGCTTTCTTT.

This clone came up a few times. The CDR3 spells CASSEESNQPQHF. Here the CDR3 DNA reads TGTGCCAGCAGCGAAGAGAGCAATCAGCCCCAGCATTTT. The chain recombines TRBV7-9 with TRBJ1-5, with D unclear. The V gene lost 5 bases and the J gene lost 1 base, with 6 bases spanning the gap. The CDR3 loop spans 13 amino acids. Germline V lookup: CDR1 SEHNR, CDR2 FQNEAQ (reference sequence).

The genes are TRBV6-1 and TRBJ1-2, with a possible D match to TRBD1 (5 bases). Germline lookup yields CDR1 MNHNS and CDR2 SASEGT. The CDR3 is 17 residues long. The V and J ends lost 0 bases and 0 bases respectively, with 14 bases between them. Here the CDR3 reads CASSEAAGWEPNYGYTF. The DNA of the CDR3 is TGTGCCAGCAGTGAAGCGGCAGGGTGGGAGCCTAACTATGGCTACACCTTC.

The chain recombines TRBV5-4 with TRBJ2-1; D may correspond to TRBD1 or TRBD2 (7 bases each). CDR1 and CDR2 from the germline V gene are SGHNT and YYREEE (reference sequence). Trimming took 4 bases from V and 7 from J, leaving 21 bases between them. This CDR3 has 16 residues. The CDR3, as DNA: TGTGCCAGCAGCCTCCCCGGGACAGCGGGACGAAATGAGCAGTTCTTC. It encodes CASSLPGTAGRNEQFF.

This chain connects TRBV5-6 to TRBJ1-1; D call uncertain. Between the trimmed V and J ends, which lost 4 bases and 10 bases, there was a span of 17 bases. The CDR3 is 13 residues long. In germline, CDR1 is SGHDT, CDR2 YYEEEE. CDR3 sequence reads: CASSQTRQGSAFF. DNA of the CDR3: TGTGCCAGCAGCCAGACTCGACAAGGCTCAGCTTTCTTT.

V usage is TRBV19 and J usage is TRBJ2-2; possible D gene TRBD1, 5 bases. Germline assignment: CDR1 LNHDA and CDR2 SQIVND (reference sequence). Trimming removed 2 bases at V and 7 bases at J, with 8 bases between. The CDR3 spans 13 residues. CDR3 in DNA: TGTGCCAGTAGTATACTGGGGCGCGGGGAGCTGTTTTTT. This sequence encodes CASSILGRGELFF.

V gene TRBV7-9 combines with J gene TRBJ2-7; D not resolved. The CDR3 has 14 residues. V was cut by 4 bases and J by 7 bases, with 17 bases left in between. Germline V gene sequence: CDR1 SEHNR, CDR2 FQNEAQ (reference sequence). CDR3 bases: TGTGCCAGCAGCTCGAACATAGGAATAGGGGAGCAGTACTTC. This encodes CASSSNIGIGEQYF.

The rearrangement uses TRBV18 and TRBJ2-3; 9 bases align to TRBD2. Germline loops: CDR1 KGHSH, CDR2 LQKENI. Trimming took 5 bases from V and 5 from J; bases not matched to a gene: 8. CDR3 size: 15 residues. The CDR3, as DNA: TGTGCCAGCTCAGCCTTAGCGGGAGTGGGAGATACGCAGTATTTT. Protein sequence: CASSALAGVGDTQYF.

This clone was seen a single time. The genes are TRBV7-3 and TRBJ2-7; tentatively, D is TRBD1 or TRBD2 (6 bases each). Trimming removed 4 bases at V and 6 bases at J, with 22 bases between. This CDR3 contains 16 residues. In germline, CDR1 is SGHTA, CDR2 FQGTGA. The CDR3 sequence: CASSSRQGTLSSEQYF. CDR3 nucleotide sequence: TGTGCCAGCAGCTCACGTCAGGGGACTCTTTCTAGCGAGCAGTACTTC.

This clone was picked up one time. The chain couples TRBV5-1 to TRBJ1-1; 7 positions match TRBD1. Trimming removed 4 bases from V and 4 bases from J; junction bases left unmatched: 7. Germline CDR1 SGHRS, CDR2 YFSETQ. CDR3 size: 14 residues. The CDR3 DNA follows: TGCGCCAGCAGCGATGAGACAGGGATCACTGAAGCTTTCTTT. The encoded protein is CASSDETGITEAFF.

This chain joins TRBV6-1 and TRBJ1-5; D uncertain. This CDR3 region has 16 residues. Looked up from germline, CDR1 is MNHNS and CDR2 is SASEGT. The V and J ends lost 3 bases and 0 bases respectively, with 12 bases between them. DNA of the CDR3: TGTGCCAGCAGTGATAAGGGCGGCCATAGCAATCAGCCCCAGCATTTT. Translating gives CASSDKGGHSNQPQHF.

The V gene is TRBV11-3, the J gene TRBJ2-1; a weak D match, TRBD1 (5 bases). Germline CDR1 reads SGHNT; CDR2 reads YENEEA. The CDR3 covers 13 residues. The V and J ends lost 5 bases and 3 bases respectively, with 8 bases between them. The CDR3 is CASSPDSYNEQFF. CDR3 sequence (DNA): TGTGCCAGCAGCCCTGACAGCTACAATGAGCAGTTCTTC.

This sequence joins TRBV11-2 and TRBJ2-2; perhaps TRBD1 as D (5 bases). Germline V gene lookup returns CDR1 SGHAT and CDR2 FQNNGV. This CDR3 region has 15 residues. V was cut by 3 bases and J by 4 bases, with 12 bases left in between. CDR3 DNA: TGTGCCAGCAGCTTCGTGCAGGGCCCCACCGGGGAGCTGTTTTTT. Amino acid sequence: CASSFVQGPTGELFF.

The V gene is TRBV18, the J gene TRBJ1-2, with 7 bases lining up with TRBD1. Germline CDR1 reads KGHSH; CDR2 reads LQKENI. This CDR3 has 14 residues. V lost 0 bases, J lost 2 bases, and 0 bases stayed unmatched. The CDR3 protein is CASSPPTGNYGYTF. CDR3 sequence (DNA): TGTGCCAGCTCACCACCGACAGGGAACTATGGCTACACCTTC.

The J gene is TRBJ2-1, the V gene TRBV7-6; TRBD2 agrees at 10 bases. The V segment lost 1 base and the J segment 1 base; nucleotides outside the gene matches: 4. CDR1 is SGHVS and CDR2 is FNYEAQ in the germline V gene. This CDR3 has 17 amino acids. The CDR3 loop reads CASSLGLAGGSYNEQFF. In nucleotides, the CDR3 is TGTGCCAGCAGCTTAGGCTTAGCGGGAGGATCCTACAATGAGCAGTTCTTC.

V and J are TRBV18 and TRBJ1-1; D is undetermined. V lost 2 bases and J lost 4, with 14 bases in between. Germline-derived CDR1 and CDR2 are KGHSH and LQKENI. The CDR3 totals 15 residues. The chain's CDR3 is CASSPTHGVGTEAFF. The CDR3 DNA follows: TGTGCCAGCTCACCAACTCACGGGGTGGGCACTGAAGCTTTCTTT. Drawing the rest from reference TRBV18 and TRBJ1-1, the complete variable domain is NAGVMQNPRHLVRRRGQEARLRCSPMKGHSHVYWYRQLPEEGLKFMVYLQKENIIDESGMPKERFSAEFPKEGPSILRIQQVVRGDSAAYFCASSPTHGVGTEAFFGQGTRLTVV.

This chain uses TRBV30 with TRBJ2-3, with 8 bases matching TRBD1. Germline CDR1 is GTSNPN and CDR2 is SVGIG (reference sequence). This CDR3 contains 14 residues. V shed 3 bases and J 0 bases; nucleotides not matched to a gene: 2. In nucleotides, the CDR3 is TGTGCCTGGAGGAGGGACAGGAGCACAGATACGCAGTATTTT. Its protein product is CAWRRDRSTDTQYF.

The J gene is TRBJ2-1, the V gene TRBV4-2, with 10 bases identical to TRBD2. The germline V gene has CDR1 LGHNA and CDR2 YNFKEQ. The CDR3 totals 16 residues. V lost 1 base to trimming and J lost 12 bases; unmatched junction nucleotides: 12. The CDR3 DNA reads TGTGCCAGCAGCCAAGGTCAGCGGGAGGGATTAAAGGGGCAGTTCTTC. Translated: CASSQGQREGLKGQFF.

This chain links TRBV18 with TRBJ2-7; 8 bases agree with TRBD1. CDR1 and CDR2 (germline): KGHSH, LQKENI. Trimming took 4 bases from V and 6 from J; bases not matched to a gene: 5. This CDR3 has 13 amino acids. The DNA for the CDR3 is TGTGCCAGCTCACGGACAGGGCCCGCCGAGCAGTACTTC. Translating it yields CASSRTGPAEQYF. The entire variable domain, with the rest obtained from reference TRBV18 and TRBJ2-7, is as follows: NAGVMQNPRHLVRRRGQEARLRCSPMKGHSHVYWYRQLPEEGLKFMVYLQKENIIDESGMPKERFSAEFPKEGPSILRIQQVVRGDSAAYFCASSRTGPAEQYFGPGTRLTVT.

The chain combines TRBV5-6 with TRBJ1-2; 7 bases align to TRBD1. From germline, CDR1 is SGHDT and CDR2 YYEEEE. The CDR3 length is 15 residues. J was trimmed by 3 bases and V by 3 bases; bases with no gene match: 8. The CDR3 sequence is CASSSTTGTYYGYTF. In DNA form, the CDR3 reads TGTGCCAGCAGCTCTACGACAGGGACCTACTATGGCTACACCTTC.